This T cell receptor beta chain was identified in a study of early T cells in non-severe SARS-CoV-2 infection (TCRdb year 2021). About the full investigation: Because TCR sequencing was done on bulk RNA from unsorted whole blood, the alpha and beta chains could not be paired. Points the paper makes about the study in general: VDJdb matching was skewed toward anti-spike CD8 responses and likely underestimated virus-specific expansions, missing private and CD4 specificities.

The germline V gene encodes CDR1 SGHVS and CDR2 FNYEAQ. The germline ends are 13 bases apart after V is trimmed by 5 bases and J by 4 bases. Including the terminal cysteine and phenylalanine, the CDR3 comprises 14 residues. Just the 42-base CDR3 DNA is kept, in frame starting at base 1. Libraries were made using 5' RACE. This sample was sequenced with a NextSeq 500. Unique molecular identifiers were attached to individual cDNA molecules in the TCR library protocol so that sequencing error and PCR bias could be corrected. Both TCR alpha and beta chains were sequenced, and tight co-correlation was observed between alpha and beta sequence abundances in each sample. On the study's bioinformatics: Decombinator V4 was used to perform V gene, J gene and CDR3 annotation of TCR sequences. TCRs were defined as expanded if a significant change between any two time points was detected under a Poisson model with p below 0.0001. TCR abundances were normalised to the total number of TCRs sequenced in each sample and reported as counts per million. TRAV1-2 paired with TRAJ12, TRAJ20 or TRAJ33 defined MAIT TCRs, while TRAV10 paired with TRAJ18 defined iNKT TCRs. A search of VDJdb, accessed on 1 November 2021, was run for TCRs annotated to CMV, EBV and SARS-CoV-2, with TCRs annotated for multiple antigens excluded. Through fastp at Q25 and MiXCR, TCRdb rebuilt clones from the public reads, retaining in-frame beta chains. CDR3 protein sequences are deduplicated, and each keeps its most common genes and DNA. The V and J calls come from TCRdb's annotation, not from the publication. Within this sample are 25,000 to 30,000 distinct CDR3 sequences, with about 10% of them counted one time only. Of the sample, roughly 13% is held by the ten largest clones.

This clonotype was seen at least ten times. Its specific antigen is unknown. No clone much larger than this one lies a single base away; base qualities are absent. The study was a case-control design nested within a healthcare worker cohort in London, UK, with weekly nasopharyngeal swab PCR tests and blood sampling. Healthcare workers were recruited between 23 and 31 March 2020, during the week of the UK lockdown, and were followed weekly for up to about 16 weeks. Sequenced material: whole blood. The sequence derives from an adult who was a healthcare worker with PCR-confirmed SARS-CoV-2 infection or an uninfected control (not recorded which). The chain couples TRBV7-6 to TRBJ2-3, with the D gene call left open. The CDR3 region reads CASSRDLSPDTQYF. The DNA sequence is as follows: TGTGCCAGCAGCCGAGACTTGAGCCCAGATACGCAGTATTTT.